This is a list of T cell receptor beta chains from one sample in a study of long-term antiretroviral therapy in people with HIV. Assay: immunoSEQ multiplex PCR; the TCRdb copy retains only in-frame clones and omits some. Of about 25,000 clones listed, around 87% were seen once; the top ten hold more than 3%. This material consisted of unsorted PBMCs, taken 1.9 years after starting antiretroviral therapy. The receptors here all came from a woman aged 25 to 45 with HIV. Both conserved end residues are part of each CDR3. A D gene is named only where the DNA matches it firmly. The size entry is marked missing in some rows and otherwise reads once, few, many or a size class.

V gene: TRBV27
D gene: -
clone size: -
J gene: TRBJ2-1
CDR3 protein: CASSLSPGRSKEFF
CDR3 DNA: TGTGCCAGCAGTTTGTCCCCAGGGAGGTCAAAAGAGTTCTTC

V gene: TRBV30
D gene: -
clone size: once
J gene: TRBJ1-1
CDR3 protein: CAWDRDGRTEAFF
CDR3 DNA: TGTGCCTGGGATCGGGACGGCCGGACTGAAGCTTTCTTT

V gene: TRBV2
D gene: -
clone size: -
J gene: TRBJ1-1
CDR3 protein: CASSLLGDTEAFF
CDR3 DNA: TGTGCCAGCAGTTTGTTAGGGGACACTGAAGCTTTCTTT

V gene: TRBV2
D gene: -
clone size: -
J gene: TRBJ1-5
CDR3 protein: CASSEGHAGNQPQHF
CDR3 DNA: TGTGCCAGCAGTGAGGGGCACGCGGGCAATCAGCCCCAGCATTTT

V gene: TRBV2
D gene: TRBD1
clone size: -
J gene: TRBJ1-1
CDR3 protein: CATRRGQGARNGMNTEAFF
CDR3 DNA: TGTGCCACTCGACGGGGACAGGGGGCGCGGAATGGGATGAACACTGAAGCTTTCTTT

V gene: TRBV27
D gene: -
clone size: -
J gene: TRBJ2-7
CDR3 protein: CASMGLNEQYF
CDR3 DNA: TGTGCCAGCATGGGACTTAACGAGCAGTACTTC

V gene: TRBV7-9
D gene: -
clone size: -
J gene: TRBJ2-5
CDR3 protein: CASSSIVGEETQYF
CDR3 DNA: TGTGCCAGCAGCTCAATCGTGGGGGAGGAGACCCAGTACTTC

V gene: TRBV5-1
D gene: TRBD1
clone size: -
J gene: TRBJ1-1
CDR3 protein: CASSWTTGAFEAFF
CDR3 DNA: TGCGCCAGCAGCTGGACTACAGGGGCCTTTGAAGCTTTCTTT

V gene: TRBV6-1
D gene: -
clone size: -
J gene: TRBJ1-3
CDR3 protein: CASSEAPGSGNTIYF
CDR3 DNA: TGTGCCAGCAGTGAAGCGCCTGGCTCTGGAAACACCATATATTTT

V gene: TRBV7-6
D gene: TRBD1
clone size: -
J gene: TRBJ2-7
CDR3 protein: CASSLTGTEKYEQYF
CDR3 DNA: TGTGCCAGCAGCTTGACCGGGACAGAGAAATACGAGCAGTACTTC

V gene: TRBV2
D gene: -
clone size: -
J gene: TRBJ1-4
CDR3 protein: CASRPGFGNEKLFF
CDR3 DNA: TGTGCCAGCAGACCGGGTTTTGGGAATGAAAAACTGTTTTTT

V gene: TRBV9
D gene: -
clone size: -
J gene: TRBJ2-1
CDR3 protein: CASSVGPGEQFF
CDR3 DNA: TGTGCCAGCAGCGTAGGTCCGGGGGAGCAGTTCTTC

V gene: TRBV5-6
D gene: -
clone size: once
J gene: TRBJ2-3
CDR3 protein: CASSLGDTQYF
CDR3 DNA: TGTGCCAGCAGCTTAGGGGATACGCAGTATTTT

V gene: TRBV6-1
D gene: -
clone size: -
J gene: TRBJ1-5
CDR3 protein: CASSLLNQPQHF
CDR3 DNA: TGTGCCAGCAGTTTATTAAATCAGCCCCAGCATTTT

V gene: TRBV6-1
D gene: -
clone size: -
J gene: TRBJ2-4
CDR3 protein: CASSGWVRGSIQYF
CDR3 DNA: TGTGCCAGCAGTGGTTGGGTTAGGGGAAGTATTCAGTACTTC

V gene: TRBV15
D gene: -
clone size: -
J gene: TRBJ1-3
CDR3 protein: CATSSSRGRGNTIYF
CDR3 DNA: TGTGCCACCAGCAGTAGCAGGGGTCGGGGAAACACCATATATTTT

V gene: TRBV5-4
D gene: TRBD1
clone size: -
J gene: TRBJ1-2
CDR3 protein: CASSLRDSYGYTF
CDR3 DNA: TGTGCCAGCAGCTTACGGGACAGCTATGGCTACACCTTC

V gene: TRBV7-9
D gene: TRBD1
clone size: -
J gene: TRBJ2-1
CDR3 protein: CASSPAQGTGSYNEQFF
CDR3 DNA: TGTGCCAGCAGCCCAGCTCAAGGGACAGGGTCCTACAATGAGCAGTTCTTC

V gene: TRBV7-9
D gene: TRBD2
clone size: -
J gene: TRBJ2-5
CDR3 protein: CASSERTSSRPSQETQYF
CDR3 DNA: TGTGCCAGCAGCGAACGGACTAGCTCTAGACCCTCACAAGAGACCCAGTACTTC

V gene: TRBV4-1
D gene: -
clone size: -
J gene: TRBJ1-1
CDR3 protein: CASSQDSGFGRGTEAFF
CDR3 DNA: TGCGCCAGCAGCCAAGATTCGGGCTTCGGCCGGGGCACTGAAGCTTTCTTT

V gene: TRBV29-1
D gene: -
clone size: few
J gene: TRBJ1-1
CDR3 protein: CSAFRDRNTEAFF
CDR3 DNA: TGCAGCGCTTTCCGGGACCGGAACACTGAAGCTTTCTTT

V gene: TRBV27
D gene: TRBD1
clone size: -
J gene: TRBJ2-1
CDR3 protein: CASKTGTAGNEQFF
CDR3 DNA: TGTGCCAGCAAGACAGGGACGGCGGGCAATGAGCAGTTCTTC

V gene: TRBV21-1
D gene: -
clone size: -
J gene: TRBJ2-2
CDR3 protein: CASSPGTSNTGELFF
CDR3 DNA: TGTGCCAGCAGCCCCGGGACGTCGAACACCGGGGAGCTGTTTTTT

V gene: TRBV5-8
D gene: -
clone size: once
J gene: TRBJ1-4
CDR3 protein: CASSLEGHRRGNEKLFF
CDR3 DNA: TGTGCCAGCAGCTTGGAGGGACACCGCCGCGGTAATGAAAAACTGTTTTTT

V gene: TRBV6-1
D gene: -
clone size: -
J gene: TRBJ1-4
CDR3 protein: CASSATRATNEKLFF
CDR3 DNA: TGTGCCAGCAGCGCCACCAGGGCCACTAATGAAAAACTGTTTTTT

V gene: TRBV4-1
D gene: -
clone size: -
J gene: TRBJ2-5
CDR3 protein: CASSHPMETQYF
CDR3 DNA: TGCGCCAGTAGCCACCCAATGGAGACCCAGTACTTC

V gene: TRBV7-6
D gene: -
clone size: -
J gene: TRBJ2-2
CDR3 protein: CASSLRVLDTGELFF
CDR3 DNA: TGTGCCAGCAGCTTGAGGGTGCTGGACACCGGGGAGCTGTTTTTT

V gene: TRBV2
D gene: -
clone size: -
J gene: TRBJ2-2
CDR3 protein: CASSDEGLGVGGELFF
CDR3 DNA: TGTGCCAGCAGTGATGAAGGCTTGGGGGTTGGCGGGGAGCTGTTTTTT

V gene: TRBV6-1
D gene: TRBD2
clone size: -
J gene: TRBJ2-5
CDR3 protein: CATWGGGAGETQYF
CDR3 DNA: TGTGCCACTTGGGGCGGGGGGGCCGGAGAGACCCAGTACTTC

V gene: TRBV27
D gene: -
clone size: -
J gene: TRBJ1-5
CDR3 protein: CASSLLGGNQPQHF
CDR3 DNA: TGTGCCAGCAGTCTCCTAGGGGGCAATCAGCCCCAGCATTTT

V gene: TRBV7-8
D gene: TRBD1
clone size: -
J gene: TRBJ1-6
CDR3 protein: CASSSDRGNSPLHF
CDR3 DNA: TGTGCCAGCAGCTCGGACAGGGGCAATTCACCCCTCCACTTT

V gene: TRBV11-1
D gene: -
clone size: -
J gene: TRBJ2-3
CDR3 protein: CASSLGDWVVTDTQYF
CDR3 DNA: TGTGCCAGCAGCCTGGGAGATTGGGTCGTGACAGATACGCAGTATTTT

V gene: TRBV5-1
D gene: -
clone size: once
J gene: TRBJ1-1
CDR3 protein: CASSLPSTNTEAFF
CDR3 DNA: TGCGCCAGCAGCTTACCCTCCACGAACACTGAAGCTTTCTTT

V gene: TRBV7-9
D gene: -
clone size: -
J gene: TRBJ1-2
CDR3 protein: CASRDLTGSGTF
CDR3 DNA: TGTGCCAGCCGCGACCTAACAGGATCTGGAACCTTC

V gene: TRBV27
D gene: -
clone size: -
J gene: TRBJ2-3
CDR3 protein: CAVALFSTDTQYF
CDR3 DNA: TGTGCCGTAGCATTATTTAGCACAGATACGCAGTATTTT

V gene: TRBV18
D gene: -
clone size: few
J gene: TRBJ1-6
CDR3 protein: CASSSQTDSPLHF
CDR3 DNA: TGTGCCAGCTCATCCCAGACCGATTCACCCCTCCACTTT

V gene: TRBV30
D gene: -
clone size: -
J gene: TRBJ1-1
CDR3 protein: CAWRRGVGTEAFF
CDR3 DNA: TGTGCCTGGAGAAGGGGGGTGGGTACTGAAGCTTTCTTT

V gene: TRBV5-5
D gene: TRBD1
clone size: -
J gene: TRBJ1-2
CDR3 protein: CASSWGQGNYGYTF
CDR3 DNA: TGTGCCAGCAGCTGGGGACAGGGGAACTATGGCTACACCTTC

V gene: TRBV7-9
D gene: TRBD2
clone size: once
J gene: TRBJ2-2
CDR3 protein: CASRRSGGIGTGELFF
CDR3 DNA: TGTGCCAGCCGCCGATCGGGGGGGATTGGCACCGGGGAGCTGTTTTTT

V gene: TRBV7-3
D gene: -
clone size: -
J gene: TRBJ2-2
CDR3 protein: CASSLSSSRTGELFF
CDR3 DNA: TGTGCCAGCAGCTTAAGTTCGAGCCGAACCGGGGAGCTGTTTTTT

V gene: TRBV13
D gene: TRBD1
clone size: -
J gene: TRBJ2-5
CDR3 protein: CASSVTQGAQETQYF
CDR3 DNA: TGTGCCAGCAGCGTAACACAGGGGGCCCAAGAGACCCAGTACTTC

V gene: TRBV7-8
D gene: -
clone size: -
J gene: TRBJ2-7
CDR3 protein: CASSLVHGPDEQYF
CDR3 DNA: TGTGCCAGCAGCTTAGTTCACGGCCCGGACGAGCAGTACTTC

V gene: TRBV5-4
D gene: -
clone size: -
J gene: TRBJ2-5
CDR3 protein: CASSLEASSETQYF
CDR3 DNA: TGTGCCAGCAGCTTGGAAGCTAGTTCAGAGACCCAGTACTTC

V gene: TRBV6-1
D gene: -
clone size: -
J gene: TRBJ2-3
CDR3 protein: CASSEGAPVSDTQYF
CDR3 DNA: TGTGCCAGCAGTGAAGGAGCTCCGGTCTCGGATACGCAGTATTTT

V gene: TRBV6-6
D gene: -
clone size: -
J gene: TRBJ1-1
CDR3 protein: CASSQTTGTEAFF
CDR3 DNA: TGTGCCAGTAGCCAAACGACGGGGACTGAAGCTTTCTTT

V gene: TRBV5-1
D gene: -
clone size: -
J gene: TRBJ2-3
CDR3 protein: CASSLEGLGRSDTQYF
CDR3 DNA: TGCGCCAGCAGCTTGGAGGGGCTCGGTAGGTCAGATACGCAGTATTTT

V gene: TRBV6-6
D gene: -
clone size: -
J gene: TRBJ1-2
CDR3 protein: CASSMENYGYTF
CDR3 DNA: TGTGCCAGCAGTATGGAAAACTATGGCTACACCTTC

V gene: TRBV7-2
D gene: TRBD2
clone size: -
J gene: TRBJ2-5
CDR3 protein: CASSFPGTSGRSETQYF
CDR3 DNA: TGTGCCAGCAGCTTCCCCGGGACTAGCGGTCGTTCAGAGACCCAGTACTTC

V gene: TRBV14
D gene: -
clone size: -
J gene: TRBJ1-2
CDR3 protein: CASRLTGLMGGYTF
CDR3 DNA: TGTGCCAGCAGACTTACAGGGTTAATGGGTGGCTACACCTTC

V gene: TRBV10-3
D gene: -
clone size: -
J gene: TRBJ1-1
CDR3 protein: CAISPANTEAFF
CDR3 DNA: TGTGCCATCAGCCCGGCAAACACTGAAGCTTTCTTT

V gene: TRBV27
D gene: -
clone size: once
J gene: TRBJ1-6
CDR3 protein: CASSFMGGGEYSPLHF
CDR3 DNA: TGTGCCAGCAGTTTTATGGGGGGGGGCGAATATTCACCCCTCCACTTT

V gene: TRBV11-2
D gene: TRBD1
clone size: -
J gene: TRBJ1-4
CDR3 protein: CASSLGDRAGSKGKLFF
CDR3 DNA: TGTGCCAGCAGCTTAGGGGACAGGGCCGGCTCTAAGGGAAAACTGTTTTTT

V gene: TRBV7-2
D gene: -
clone size: -
J gene: TRBJ2-5
CDR3 protein: CASSLSETQYF
CDR3 DNA: TGTGCCAGCAGCCTCAGCGAGACCCAGTACTTC

V gene: TRBV18
D gene: -
clone size: -
J gene: TRBJ1-3
CDR3 protein: CASSHRSGDTIYF
CDR3 DNA: TGTGCCAGCTCACACCGGTCGGGGGACACCATATATTTT

V gene: TRBV30
D gene: -
clone size: -
J gene: TRBJ1-1
CDR3 protein: CASVGRGMNTEAFF
CDR3 DNA: TGTGCCTCCGTCGGCCGAGGGATGAACACTGAAGCTTTCTTT

V gene: TRBV4-2
D gene: TRBD2
clone size: once
J gene: TRBJ2-3
CDR3 protein: CASSPFGSGGATDTQYF
CDR3 DNA: TGTGCCAGCAGCCCCTTTGGTAGCGGGGGGGCCACAGATACGCAGTATTTT

V gene: TRBV14
D gene: -
clone size: few
J gene: TRBJ1-2
CDR3 protein: CASSPTRGFYGYTF
CDR3 DNA: TGTGCCAGCAGCCCGACTCGGGGGTTCTATGGCTACACCTTC

V gene: TRBV6-1
D gene: -
clone size: -
J gene: TRBJ2-1
CDR3 protein: CASSDMVGSYNEQFF
CDR3 DNA: TGTGCCAGCAGTGATATGGTGGGCTCCTACAATGAGCAGTTCTTC

V gene: TRBV6-5
D gene: -
clone size: -
J gene: TRBJ1-6
CDR3 protein: CASRDPPRPLHF
CDR3 DNA: TGTGCCAGCAGAGACCCCCCCCGACCCCTCCACTTT

V gene: TRBV7-8
D gene: -
clone size: -
J gene: TRBJ1-6
CDR3 protein: CASSLSSYNSPLHF
CDR3 DNA: TGTGCCAGCAGCCTTTCCTCCTATAATTCACCCCTCCACTTT